This T cell receptor (beta chain) originates from a study of T cells in Graves' hyperthyroidism and ophthalmopathy. Study-wide context: Peripheral blood samples were taken at initial diagnosis, prior to any treatment.

Diagnosing involved the use of clinical symptoms, serum thyroxine and TRAb, thyroid ultrasound and orbital computed tomography. The CDR3 totals 13 residues. Deletions cut 6 bases from V and 0 bases from J, with 8 bases between. Ten or more counts support this clonotype. From RNA transcripts, TCR beta CDR3 regions were amplified. When the TCR CDR3 underwent first-round RT-PCR, the HTBI primer set was used. MiXCR, run by TCRdb on the multiplex PCR reads, gives a single entry per CDR3 protein. Seen here are tens of thousands of distinct CDR3 sequences, over 35% observed once, and the top ten hold around 10%.

The chain couples TRBV12-3 or TRBV12-4 to TRBJ1-1; D call uncertain. Material for sequencing was blood. The clonotype comes from a woman aged 30 to 39 with Graves' hyperthyroidism. CDR3 nucleotide sequence: TGTGCCAGCAGGAAGGGCATGAACACTGAAGCTTTCTTT. Protein sequence: CASRKGMNTEAFF.